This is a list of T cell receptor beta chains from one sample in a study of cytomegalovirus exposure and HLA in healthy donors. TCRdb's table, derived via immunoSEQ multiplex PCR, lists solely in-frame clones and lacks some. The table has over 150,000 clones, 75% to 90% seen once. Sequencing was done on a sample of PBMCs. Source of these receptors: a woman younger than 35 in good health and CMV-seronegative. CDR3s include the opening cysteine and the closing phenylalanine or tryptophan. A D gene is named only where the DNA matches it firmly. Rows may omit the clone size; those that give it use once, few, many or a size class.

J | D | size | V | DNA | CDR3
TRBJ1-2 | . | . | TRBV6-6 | TGTGCCAGCAGTTATGGACCCCGCGGGGGCTACACCTTC | CASSYGPRGGYTF
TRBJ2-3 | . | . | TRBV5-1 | TGCGCCAGCAGCCTGCGAGGCCTGGCAGATACGCAGTATTTT | CASSLRGLADTQYF
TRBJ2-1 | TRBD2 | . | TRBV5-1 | TGCGCCAGCAGCTTGGGGCCCCTTGCTAGCGGGGGGTACAATGAGCAGTTCTTC | CASSLGPLASGGYNEQFF
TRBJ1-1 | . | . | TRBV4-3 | TGCGCCAGCAGCCAAGGAACAGCTGATATGAACACTGAAGCTTTCTTT | CASSQGTADMNTEAFF
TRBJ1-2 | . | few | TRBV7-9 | TGTGCCAGCAGCTTAACCGCGGGCGGGTATGGCTACACCTTC | CASSLTAGGYGYTF
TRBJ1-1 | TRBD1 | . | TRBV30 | TGTGCCTGGACCCGACAGGGGGACACTGAAGCTTTCTTT | CAWTRQGDTEAFF
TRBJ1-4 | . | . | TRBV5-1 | TGCGCCAGCAGCTTGGGGTTAACAGGGTACAGTTTGATTAATGAAAAACTGTTTTTT | CASSLGLTGYSLINEKLFF
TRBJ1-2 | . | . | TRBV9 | TGTGCCAGCAGCGTAGGTCGATGGGGCAGAGGAGGCTACACCTTC | CASSVGRWGRGGYTF
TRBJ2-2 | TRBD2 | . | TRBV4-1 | TGCGCCAGCAGCCAACCTCTTAGCGGGACTAACACCGGGGAGCTGTTTTTT | CASSQPLSGTNTGELFF
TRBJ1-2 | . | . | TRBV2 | TGTGCCAGCAGTGAATGGGGAGGGGGGTATGGCTACACCTTC | CASSEWGGGYGYTF
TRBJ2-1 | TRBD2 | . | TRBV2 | TGTGCCAGCAGTGAAGCGTGGATAAGCGGGGGGGCCTCAAGGGTAGATGAGCAGTTCTTC | CASSEAWISGGASRVDEQFF
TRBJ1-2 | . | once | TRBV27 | TGTGCCAGCAGTGCCACAGGGCCAGGTAGTGGCTACACCTTC | CASSATGPGSGYTF
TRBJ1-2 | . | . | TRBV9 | TGTGCCAGCACCACCGGAGGGACGCCTAACTATGGCTACACCTTC | CASTTGGTPNYGYTF
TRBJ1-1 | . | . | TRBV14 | TGTGCCAGCAGCCAAGCAGGGTATTACACTGAAGCTTTCTTT | CASSQAGYYTEAFF
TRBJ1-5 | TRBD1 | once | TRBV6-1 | TGTGCCAGCAGGGGGGACAGCTATAGCAATCAGCCCCAGCATTTT | CASRGDSYSNQPQHF
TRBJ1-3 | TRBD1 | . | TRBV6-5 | TGTGCCAGCAGCCGACAGGGGCTCTCTGGAAACACCATATATTTT | CASSRQGLSGNTIYF
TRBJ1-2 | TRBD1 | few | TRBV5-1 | TGCGCCAGCAGCTCAGGTACAGGGGCCGGAGGCTACACCTTC | CASSSGTGAGGYTF
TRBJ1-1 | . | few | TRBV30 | TGTGCCTGGAGTGAGACAGGGAACACTGAAGCTTTCTTT | CAWSETGNTEAFF
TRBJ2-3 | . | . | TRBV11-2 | TGTGCCAGCAGCTTAGATGTGACGGGTAGCACAGATACGCAGTATTTT | CASSLDVTGSTDTQYF
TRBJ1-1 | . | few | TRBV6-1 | TGTGCCAGCAGAACACCGAACACTGAAGCTTTCTTT | CASRTPNTEAFF
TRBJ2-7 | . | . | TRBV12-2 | TGTGCAAGTCGCCAACCAGACAGGATAAAGGGGTACGAGCAGTACTTC | CASRQPDRIKGYEQYF
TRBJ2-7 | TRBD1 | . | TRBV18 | TGTGCCAGCTCTTACGACAGGGTCCGGATCGGCGAGCAGTACTTC | CASSYDRVRIGEQYF
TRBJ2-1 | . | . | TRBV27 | TGTGCCAGCAGCCATGAGGGAACGAGGGAGACGGCGGAGGAGCAGTTCTTC | CASSHEGTRETAEEQFF
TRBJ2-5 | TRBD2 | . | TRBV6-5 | TGTGCCAGCAGTCTAGCGGGGGGTTGGGAGACCCAGTACTTC | CASSLAGGWETQYF
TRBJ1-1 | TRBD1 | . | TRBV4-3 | TGCGCCAGCAGCCAGGGACAGGGGATAATGAACACTGAAGCTTTCTTT | CASSQGQGIMNTEAFF
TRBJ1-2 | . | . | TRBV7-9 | TGTGCCAGCAGCTTAGGGGCCTTCTATGGCTACACCTTC | CASSLGAFYGYTF
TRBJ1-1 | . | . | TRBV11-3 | TGTGCCAGCAGCTTGGGAGCGAACACTGAAGCTTTCTTT | CASSLGANTEAFF
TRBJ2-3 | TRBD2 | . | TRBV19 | TGTGCCAGTAGTGAACTAGCGGCTATCACAGATACGCAGTATTTT | CASSELAAITDTQYF
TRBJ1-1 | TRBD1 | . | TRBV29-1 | TGCAGCGGTGTACAGGGGGGGATTGAAGCTTTCTTT | CSGVQGGIEAFF
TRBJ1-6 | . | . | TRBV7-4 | TGTGCCAGCAGCTTCTTCAACAGGGCTCTCCATTCACCCCTCCACTTT | CASSFFNRALHSPLHF
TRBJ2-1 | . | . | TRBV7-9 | TGTGCCAGCAACGGGGGAGACGAGCAGTTCTTC | CASNGGDEQFF
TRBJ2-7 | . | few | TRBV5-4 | TGTGCCAGCAGCTTGGTATCCGAGCAGTACTTC | CASSLVSEQYF
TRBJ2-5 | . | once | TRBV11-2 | TGTGCCAGCAGCTTCAGGGAGACCCAGTACTTC | CASSFRETQYF
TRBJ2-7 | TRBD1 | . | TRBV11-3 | TGTGCCAGCAGCCCCCAGGGGGCGGGATACGAGCAGTACTTC | CASSPQGAGYEQYF
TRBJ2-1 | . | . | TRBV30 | TGTGCCTGGAGTGTAGGACTTTTACCCTACAATGAGCAGTTCTTC | CAWSVGLLPYNEQFF
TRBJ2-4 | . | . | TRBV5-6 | TGTGCCAGCAGCTGGTCCAGGGGACGATCTCGGATCGGGGACTTC | CASSWSRGRSRIGDF
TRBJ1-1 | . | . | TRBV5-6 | TGTGCCAGCAGCTTGGGGGGAGAGCAAGCTTTCTTT | CASSLGGEQAFF
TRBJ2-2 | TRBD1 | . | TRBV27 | TGTGCCAGCAGTTTCGAAACAGGGGCCACCGGGGAGCTGTTTTTT | CASSFETGATGELFF
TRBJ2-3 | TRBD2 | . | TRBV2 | TGTGCCAGCAGTGAATTGCGGGGGGGCGCAGATACGCAGTATTTT | CASSELRGGADTQYF
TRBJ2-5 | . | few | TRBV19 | TGTGCCAGTAGGCGAACCTGGACAGAAGAGACCCAGTACTTC | CASRRTWTEETQYF
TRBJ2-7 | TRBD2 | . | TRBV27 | TGTGCCAGCAGTTTAGGTCCGCATACTAGCGGGACCTATTCCTACGAGCAGTACTTC | CASSLGPHTSGTYSYEQYF
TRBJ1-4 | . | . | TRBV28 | TGTGCCAGCAGCCTGAGGGGGATCAGGGAAAAACTGTTTTTT | CASSLRGIREKLFF
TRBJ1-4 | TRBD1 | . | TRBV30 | TGTGCCTGGAGCCGGGGACAGGGTAATGAAAAACTGTTTTTT | CAWSRGQGNEKLFF
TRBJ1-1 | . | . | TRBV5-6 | TGTGCCAGCAGCGCCATTTCAAACATGAACACTGAAGCTTTCTTT | CASSAISNMNTEAFF
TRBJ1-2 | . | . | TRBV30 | TGTGCCTGGAGTGTACAGGGTGGCTACACCTTC | CAWSVQGGYTF
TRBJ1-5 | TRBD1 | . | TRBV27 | TGTGCCAGCAGTCATGGGACAGCGCTTAGCAATCAGCCCCAGCATTTT | CASSHGTALSNQPQHF
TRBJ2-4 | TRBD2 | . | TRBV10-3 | TGTGCCACGGGACTAGCGGGGGGCGATAGAGCCAAAAACATTCAGTACTTC | CATGLAGGDRAKNIQYF
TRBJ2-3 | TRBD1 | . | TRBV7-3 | TGTGCCAGCAGCTTAAAAGGGGGACAGTTCACAGATACGCAGTATTTT | CASSLKGGQFTDTQYF